This T cell receptor (beta chain) was sequenced in a study of memory CD4+ T cells and cytomegalovirus serostatus. Points from the study as a whole: CD4+ memory repertoires contained about two fifths of the roughly 160 reported CMV TCRbeta sequences.

As originally analysed: After removing out-of-frame reads, around 2.2 million distinct TCRbeta sequences remained. Assay used: immunoSEQ multiplex PCR; TCRdb lists only in-frame clones, some missing. V and J calls and clone size are as listed in that table; D and trimming were resolved from the DNA. Seen here are approximately 50,000 clones, around 79% observed once, and the top ten hold about 2.4%. Concerning this clone itself: Antigen: not known.

Single viable CD3+CD4+CD8-CD45RO+ cells were sorted as the memory CD4+ T cells. Serostatus was set by detecting CMV pp150, pp28, p38, p52 IgG. V gave up 2 bases and J gave up 7 bases; unmatched junction bases: 4. This CDR3 contains 13 residues. The germline V gene has CDR1 SGHTA and CDR2 FQGNSA. This chain links TRBV7-2 with TRBJ1-1, with 7 positions matching TRBD1. The sequence was collected from an adult in good health and CMV-seropositive. The source material was memory CD4+ T cells from blood. The CDR3 DNA sequence: TGTGCCAGCAGCTTAACAGGGGCTCTTGAAGCTTTCTTT. This translates into CASSLTGALEAFF.